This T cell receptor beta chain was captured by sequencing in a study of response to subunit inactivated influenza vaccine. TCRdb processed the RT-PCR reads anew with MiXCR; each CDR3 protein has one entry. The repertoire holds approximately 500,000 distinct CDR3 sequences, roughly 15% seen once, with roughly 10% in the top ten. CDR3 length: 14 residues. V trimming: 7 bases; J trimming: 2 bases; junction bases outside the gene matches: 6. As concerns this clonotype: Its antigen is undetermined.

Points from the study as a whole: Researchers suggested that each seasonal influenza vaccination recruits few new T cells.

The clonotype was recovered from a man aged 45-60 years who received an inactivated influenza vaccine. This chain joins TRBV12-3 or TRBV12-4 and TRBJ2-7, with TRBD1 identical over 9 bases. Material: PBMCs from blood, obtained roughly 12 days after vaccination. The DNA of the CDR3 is TGTGCCAGCACACCAGGGACAGGGACCTACGAGCAGTACTTC. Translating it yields CASTPGTGTYEQYF.